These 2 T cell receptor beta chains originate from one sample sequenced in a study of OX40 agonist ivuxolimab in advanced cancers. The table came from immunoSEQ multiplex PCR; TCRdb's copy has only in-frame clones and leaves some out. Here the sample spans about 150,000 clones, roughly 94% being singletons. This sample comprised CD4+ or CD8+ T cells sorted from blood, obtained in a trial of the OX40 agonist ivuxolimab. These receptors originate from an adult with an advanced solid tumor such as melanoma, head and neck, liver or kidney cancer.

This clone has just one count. CDR3: CASSLENQPQHF. CDR3 nucleotides: TGTGCCAGCAGCTTGGAGAATCAGCCCCAGCATTTT. The rearrangement links TRBV7-2 to TRBJ1-5; no reliable D call. Trimming removed 3 bases from V and 4 bases from J, with 4 bases in between. The CDR3 is 12 residues long. CDR1 SGHTA and CDR2 FQGNSA come from the germline V gene.

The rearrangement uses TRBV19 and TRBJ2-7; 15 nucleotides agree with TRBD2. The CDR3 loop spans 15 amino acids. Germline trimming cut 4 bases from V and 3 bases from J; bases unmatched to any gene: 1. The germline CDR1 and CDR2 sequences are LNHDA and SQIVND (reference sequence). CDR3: CASSRGLAGGYEQYF. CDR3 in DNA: TGTGCCAGTAGTAGGGGACTAGCGGGAGGCTACGAGCAGTACTTC.